This record covers a single T cell receptor (beta chain). Its target is not known. The sample is drawn from a study of radiation and T cells in renal cell carcinoma. Overall study results and limits: No pretreatment tumor biopsies were available for baseline clonotypes.

Time point specified: blood 2 weeks post-SBRT. Treatment here: 15 Gy SBRT to primary tumor, nephrectomy 4 weeks later. Serial blood draws occurred at baseline and 2 and 4 weeks post-SBRT. Clear cell pathology was present in this patient's renal cell carcinoma. The method was immunoSEQ multiplex PCR; TCRdb's version includes in-frame clones alone and lacks a portion of them. Of some 130,000 clones listed, over 75% are singletons. Germline V gene lookup returns CDR1 MGHRA and CDR2 YSYEKL. V lost 2 bases and J 7 bases, leaving 14 bases between the germline ends. The CDR3 runs 15 residues. The receptor's source is a woman aged 60-70 years with renal cell carcinoma. This material consisted of blood, taken from a patient whose treatment included radiotherapy and nephrectomy. This sequence joins TRBV4-1 and TRBJ1-4; a possible D gene is TRBD1 (5 bases). The CDR3 is CASSQHEGQGEKLFF. The CDR3 region has the DNA TGCGCCAGCAGCCAACACGAGGGGCAGGGTGAAAAACTGTTTTTT.